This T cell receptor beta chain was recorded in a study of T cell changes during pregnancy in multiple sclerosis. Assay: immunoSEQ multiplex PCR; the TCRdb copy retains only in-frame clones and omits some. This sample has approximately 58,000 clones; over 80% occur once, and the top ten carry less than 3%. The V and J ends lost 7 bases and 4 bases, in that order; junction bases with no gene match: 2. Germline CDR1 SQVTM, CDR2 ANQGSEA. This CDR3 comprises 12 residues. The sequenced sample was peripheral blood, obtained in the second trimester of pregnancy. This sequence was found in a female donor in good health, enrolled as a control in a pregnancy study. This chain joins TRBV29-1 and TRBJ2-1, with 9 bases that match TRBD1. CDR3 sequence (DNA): TGCAGCGGGGACAGGGCTTACAATGAGCAGTTCTTC. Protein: CSGDRAYNEQFF.